These T cell receptor beta chains were read from a single sample in a study of blood T cell repertoires in COVID-19. Assay used: immunoSEQ multiplex PCR; TCRdb lists only in-frame clones, some missing. The sample lists about 110,000 clones, just under 90% occurring once. What was sequenced was peripheral blood. These receptors came from a woman between 45 and 60 years old with acute or convalescent COVID-19. Both conserved end residues are part of each CDR3. D genes are given only for firm matches. Part of the rows lack a size; the others show once, few, many or a class for expanded clones.

CDR3	DNA	size	J	V	length	D
CASSLARVETQYF	TGTGCCAGCAGCTTAGCCAGGGTGGAGACCCAGTACTTC	NA	TRBJ2-5	TRBV7-9	13	NA
CASSLRGTQYF	TGTGCCAGCAGCCTCAGGGGGACCCAGTACTTC	NA	TRBJ2-5	TRBV7-9	11	NA
CASSDLDETGSGNTIYF	TGTGCCAGCAGTGACCTCGATGAAACAGGCTCTGGAAACACCATATATTTT	NA	TRBJ1-3	TRBV25-1	17	NA
CAWRDRYNEQFF	TGTGCCTGGAGGGACAGGTACAATGAGCAGTTCTTC	NA	TRBJ2-1	TRBV30	12	TRBD1
CASSPGGTNEKLFF	TGTGCCAGCAGTCCAGGGGGTACTAATGAAAAACTGTTTTTT	NA	TRBJ1-4	TRBV28	14	TRBD1
CASSMDRTSTYGYTF	TGTGCCAGTAGTATGGACAGAACGAGTACTTATGGCTACACCTTC	once	TRBJ1-2	TRBV19	15	NA
CASSPGTGNYGYTF	TGTGCCAGTAGTCCCGGGACAGGGAACTATGGCTACACCTTC	NA	TRBJ1-2	TRBV19	14	TRBD1
CATSILRGGEQFF	TGTGCCACCAGCATACTCAGGGGTGGTGAGCAGTTCTTC	NA	TRBJ2-1	TRBV15	13	NA
CASSSRVYTEAFF	TGTGCCAGCAGCTCCAGGGTTTACACTGAAGCTTTCTTT	NA	TRBJ1-1	TRBV7-2	13	NA
CASSEYRGSTEAFF	TGCGCCAGCAGTGAGTATCGGGGGTCCACTGAAGCTTTCTTT	NA	TRBJ1-1	TRBV10-1	14	NA
CASTDGMDTQYF	TGTGCCAGCACTGACGGGATGGATACGCAGTATTTT	NA	TRBJ2-3	TRBV28	12	NA
CASSPNGPGLNTEAFF	TGTGCCAGCTCCCCAAATGGGCCAGGGTTGAACACTGAAGCTTTCTTT	few	TRBJ1-1	TRBV18	16	NA
CATSRDSLNYGYTF	TGTGCCACCAGCAGAGATTCCCTAAACTATGGCTACACCTTC	NA	TRBJ1-2	TRBV15	14	NA
CASSLIPGENIQYF	TGTGCCAGCAGCTTAATACCGGGGGAAAACATTCAGTACTTC	NA	TRBJ2-4	TRBV7-3	14	NA
CASSPVPDTEAFF	TGTGCCAGCAGCCCCGTCCCCGACACTGAAGCTTTCTTT	NA	TRBJ1-1	TRBV7-2	13	NA
CASTPSAGGFADTQYF	TGTGCCAGCACCCCGTCCGCAGGGGGCTTCGCAGATACGCAGTATTTT	NA	TRBJ2-3	TRBV2	16	TRBD1
CASSRDRSIAEAFF	TGTGCCAGCAGTCGCGACAGGTCCATAGCTGAAGCTTTCTTT	few	TRBJ1-1	TRBV2	14	NA
CASRIQSYNSPLHF	TGTGCCAGCAGGATACAGAGTTATAATTCACCCCTCCACTTT	NA	TRBJ1-6	TRBV6-5	14	NA